This record looks at one TCR beta chain sequence and its context. As yet, its antigen is unknown. Before any sequencing was done, the ViraFEST assay used viral peptide pools to expand antigen-specific CD4+ T cells. Culture proceeded for about ten days, and CD4+ T cells were then isolated. Nucleocapsid antibodies were negative in the vaccine recipients, who had never had SARS-CoV-2 infection. For each well, 1.9 million or so PBMC were cultured with 10 IU/ml IL-2 and about 11 ug/ml peptides. Data came from immunoSEQ multiplex PCR; TCRdb stores just in-frame clones and leaves some out. This sample carries over 45,000 clones, around 70% of them seen once, and the ten largest clones take roughly 18%. This sample stems from a study of vaccination effects on CD4 cells after COVID-19. The sequencing here drew on CD4+ T cells from PBMCs cultured with SARS-CoV-2 spike peptides, taken before COVID-19 vaccination. This TCR came from a human donor who received a COVID-19 vaccine.

In DNA, the CDR3 is TGTGCCAGCAGGGTAACAGGGAACACTGAAGCTTTCTTT. This gives the protein CASRVTGNTEAFF. The genes are TRBV6-5 and TRBJ1-1, with a weak D call TRBD1 (5 bases). The CDR3 has 13 residues. The germline V gene encodes CDR1 MNHEY and CDR2 SVGAGI. The V and J ends lost 6 bases and 1 base respectively, with 9 bases between them.